Shown below are 21 T cell receptor beta chains from a single sample sequenced in a study of Graves' ophthalmopathy and Graves' hyperthyroidism. The sequenced template was RNA, covering the TCR beta CDR3 region. HTBI primers were used in a first-round RT-PCR, which preceded a second-round multiplex PCR. One entry per CDR3 protein results from TCRdb running MiXCR on the multiplex PCR reads. Found here are approximately 700,000 distinct CDR3 sequences, about two fifths of them singletons; the top ten hold over 2.5%. The specimen sequenced was peripheral blood. The receptors come from an adult man with Graves' ophthalmopathy.

This clonotype has ten or more counts. The chain joins TRBV5-1 to TRBJ2-7, with TRBD1 as a possible D gene (5 bases). Germline CDR1 reads SGHRS; CDR2 reads YFSETQ. V lost 0 bases, J lost 2 bases, and 9 bases lay in between. The CDR3 is 14 amino acids. CDR3 loop: CASSLVRAPYEQYF. The DNA of the CDR3 is TGCGCCAGCAGCTTGGTCAGGGCCCCCTACGAGCAGTACTTC.

About this clonotype: This clone may be a read error of a much larger clone one base away. The V gene is TRBV20-1, the J gene TRBJ1-1; D uncertain. Germline assignment: CDR1 DFQATT and CDR2 SNEGSKA (reference sequence). Trimming removed 1 base from V and 1 base from J, with 10 bases in between. The CDR3 runs to 14 residues. The CDR3 nucleotides are TGCAGTGCTAGAGGCCCGACGGAGAACACTGAAGCTTTCTTT. Its translation: CSARGPTENTEAFF.

The table lists this clonotype with many counts. This chain uses TRBV11-1 with TRBJ2-7; D is unclear. V was shortened by 5 bases and J by 5 bases, with 19 bases between the two germline ends. CDR3 length equals 15 residues. Germline CDR1 SGHAT, CDR2 FQDESV (reference sequence). The CDR3 DNA follows: TGTGCCAGCAGCCCCCCTGACGGCCCGCCTAACGAGCAGTACTTC. This codes for CASSPPDGPPNEQYF.

The chain recombines TRBV12-5 with TRBJ2-7; the D is unclear. The germline gives CDR1 LGHNT, CDR2 FRNRAP. The CDR3 has 10 amino acids. The V end lost 6 bases, the J end lost 12 bases, and 12 bases lay between the germline ends. This CDR3 reads CASGLPRPYF. The CDR3 DNA sequence: TGTGCTAGTGGCCTTCCCAGGCCGTACTTC.

This rearrangement joins TRBV6-5 to TRBJ2-7, with 10 bases aligning to TRBD1. CDR3 size: 17 residues. Looked up from germline, CDR1 is MNHEY and CDR2 is SVGAGI. Trimming cost V 6 bases and J 1 base; bases outside gene matches: 12. The CDR3 reads CASSPLGTGDGSYEQYF. CDR3 bases: TGTGCCAGCAGCCCCCTAGGGACAGGGGACGGGTCCTACGAGCAGTACTTC.

The V gene is TRBV5-6, the J gene TRBJ2-7; D uncertain. V lost 6 bases and J lost 3, with 16 bases in between. Germline CDR1 SGHDT, CDR2 YYEEEE. The CDR3 totals 14 residues. The CDR3 here is CASTRFSGRYEQYF. The DNA of the CDR3 is TGTGCCAGCACCCGATTTTCAGGTCGCTACGAGCAGTACTTC.

V and J are TRBV19 and TRBJ1-6; 12 bases line up with TRBD1. J lost 5 bases, V lost 3 bases, and 2 bases had no gene match. The CDR3 extends over 16 amino acids. From germline, CDR1 is LNHDA and CDR2 SQIVND (reference sequence). CDR3 bases: TGTGCCAGTAGTATCTGGGACAGGGGGCATAATTCACCCCTCCACTTT. Its translation: CASSIWDRGHNSPLHF.

This clonotype occurred many times. In DNA, the CDR3 is TGTGCCAGCGGTACGAACACTGAAGCTTTCTTT. It specifies CASGTNTEAFF. V and J are TRBV7-9 and TRBJ1-1; D is uncertain. The CDR3 contains 11 residues. Germline CDR1 and CDR2: SEHNR and FQNEAQ (reference sequence). The V gene lost 8 bases and the J gene lost 1 base, with 5 bases spanning the gap.

Comments on this clonotype: The junction differs from germline at one of its ends, possibly a read error. The chain couples TRBV7-9 to TRBJ1-5, with TRBD1 matching 7 bases. CDR1 is SEHNR, CDR2 FQNEAQ, per germline (reference sequence). This CDR3 region has 13 residues. This CDR3 is CVSQQGVNQPQHF. CDR3 DNA: TGTGTCAGCCAGCAGGGGGTGAATCAGCCCCAGCATTTT.

This clonotype was counted between two and nine times. This chain uses TRBV25-1 with TRBJ1-6, with TRBD1 matching 8 bases. The CDR3 covers 15 residues. CDR1 is MGHDK and CDR2 is SYGVNS in the germline V gene. With V trimmed by 3 bases and J by 7 bases, 5 bases remained unmatched. Written as DNA, the CDR3 is TGTGCCAGCAGTGACCCGGGACAGGCAAATTCACCCCTCCACTTT. Its protein is CASSDPGQANSPLHF.

This clonotype appeared many times. The chain links TRBV4-1 to TRBJ1-5, with D maybe TRBD1 (5 bases). The CDR3 runs to 16 residues. Germline loops: CDR1 MGHRA, CDR2 YSYEKL. V was pared by 3 bases and J by 0 bases, with 12 bases between. Written as DNA, the CDR3 is TGCGCCAGCAGCCAGCCGGTTGGGGGTAGCAATCAGCCCCAGCATTTT. It is translated as CASSQPVGGSNQPQHF.

This clonotype was found many times. The gene calls are TRBV5-6 and TRBJ1-6; tentative D call: TRBD1 (5 bases). This CDR3 region has 12 residues. Between the trimmed V and J ends, which lost 4 bases and 15 bases, there was a span of 14 bases. CDR1 and CDR2 (germline): SGHDT, YYEEEE. The chain's CDR3 is CASSTGPFLLHF. CDR3 DNA: TGTGCCAGCAGCACGGGACCGTTTCTCCTCCACTTT.

Turning to this clonotype: A junction end diverges from the germline sequence, so it may reflect a read error. The rearrangement joins TRBV7-9 to TRBJ2-5; TRBD1 is a possible D gene (6 bases). The germline V gene has CDR1 SEHNR and CDR2 FQNEAQ (reference sequence). CDR3 length: 15 amino acids. CDR3 sequence (DNA): TGCGCCAGCAGCCCTCTCCCCGGACAGAAAGAGACCCAGTACTTC. The encoded protein is CASSPLPGQKETQYF. The full variable domain, completed using reference TRBV7-9 and TRBJ2-5, is DTGVSQNPRHKITKRGQNVTFRCDPISEHNRLYWYRQTLGQGPEFLTYFQNEAQLEKSRLLSDRFSAERPKGSFSTLEIQRTEQGDSAMYLCASSPLPGQKETQYFGPGTRLLVL.

This clonotype was detected ten times or more. The gene calls are TRBV2 and TRBJ1-1, with a weak D call TRBD1 (5 bases). The V gene's germline CDR1 is SNHLY and CDR2 FYNNEI. Trimming took off 7 bases at V and 6 bases at J, with 6 bases between the two ends. This CDR3 is 10 amino acids long. CDR3 sequence (DNA): TGTGCCAGCAAAGGGGCTGAAGCTTTCTTT. Its protein is CASKGAEAFF.

This clonotype appeared many times. This chain connects TRBV7-2 to TRBJ2-5, with 7 bases matching TRBD1. CDR1 SGHTA and CDR2 FQGNSA come from the germline V gene. The CDR3 is 15 amino acids. Germline trimming cut 5 bases from V and 6 bases from J; bases unmatched to any gene: 12. The CDR3 bases are TGTGCCAGCAGCGCCGGGACAGCGAAGGCAAAGACCCAGTACTTC. The encoded protein is CASSAGTAKAKTQYF.

V gene TRBV7-2 combines with J gene TRBJ1-4, with D possibly TRBD1 on 6 matching bases. This CDR3 has 19 amino acids. Trimming shortened V by 5 bases and J by 0 bases, and 22 bases separated the two germline ends. Germline CDR1 reads SGHTA; CDR2 reads FQGNSA. CDR3 protein: CASSRQAPQVGATNEKLFF. CDR3 nucleotide sequence: TGTGCCAGCAGCCGACAGGCCCCACAAGTGGGGGCAACTAATGAAAAACTGTTTTTT.

This clonotype was counted a few times. This chain connects TRBV5-1 to TRBJ1-1; no clear D. CDR1 is SGHRS, CDR2 YFSETQ, per germline. The germline V and J ends were trimmed by 1 base and 1 base, with 11 bases remaining between them. The CDR3 is 15 residues long. CDR3 region: CASSLLSAGNTEAFF. DNA for the CDR3: TGCGCCAGCAGCTTGTTATCAGCCGGGAACACTGAAGCTTTCTTT.

V usage is TRBV7-2 and J usage is TRBJ2-5; TRBD1 is a possible D gene (6 bases). Germline assignment: CDR1 SGHTA and CDR2 FQGNSA. Deletions cut 7 bases from V and 4 bases from J, with 13 bases between. This CDR3 contains 13 residues. The CDR3 region has the DNA TGTGCCAGCAAGACTTGCAGGGGAGAGACCCAGTACTTC. Residues: CASKTCRGETQYF.

With regard to this clonotype: A read error may produce the germline difference seen at one junction end. The DNA for the CDR3 is TGCGCCAGCAGCCGAGAGGGTGAAATTTACTTC. It yields the protein CASSREGEIYF. The chain links TRBV7-9 to TRBJ2-7; TRBD2 is a possible D gene (5 bases). The CDR3 runs 11 residues. Germline loops: CDR1 SEHNR, CDR2 FQNEAQ (reference sequence).

As for this clonotype: A single base separates this from a much larger clone, so it may be a read error. The rearrangement uses TRBV19 and TRBJ2-5, with D unresolved. This CDR3 contains 13 residues. Trimming left V 6 bases short and J 6 bases short, with 14 bases between. Germline V gene sequence: CDR1 LNHDA, CDR2 SQIVND (reference sequence). The CDR3 DNA follows: TGTGCCAGTAGGGGCCTGGGCGAGCAGACCCAGTACTTC. Translation: CASRGLGEQTQYF. Complete variable domain (other parts from reference TRBV19 and TRBJ2-5): DGGITQSPKYLFRKEGQNVTLSCEQNLNHDAMYWYRQDPGQGLRLIYYSQIVNDFQKGDIAEGYSVSREKKESFPLTVTSAQKNPTAFYLCASRGLGEQTQYFGPGTRLLVL.

This clonotype was recorded at least ten times. The chain has TRBV7-2 and TRBJ1-1, with D unclear. The CDR3 is made up of 13 amino acids. V was shortened by 7 bases and J by 6 bases, with 15 bases between the two germline ends. Germline lookup yields CDR1 SGHTA and CDR2 FQGNSA. CDR3: CASTPEPGSEAFF. DNA of the CDR3: TGTGCCAGCACCCCCGAACCGGGTTCTGAAGCTTTCTTT.